The sample holds a few counts of the clone carrying this TCR beta chain. Its cognate antigen is unknown. Each donor (without exception) was a healthy Caucasian. The record originates from a study of identical twins. Study-level findings and limits: Abundant cord blood beta clonotypes carried fewer insertions; memory repertoires showed none.

The germline V gene has CDR1 MNHEY and CDR2 SVGAGI. This CDR3 spans 13 amino acids. J gave up 4 bases and V 7 bases, and 6 bases lay outside the gene matches. From the 5' RACE reads, TCRdb called clonotypes with MiXCR, one entry per CDR3 protein. Seen here are approximately 550,000 distinct CDR3 sequences, approximately 20% observed once, and the top ten hold around 0.48%. The sample also formed part of further work on yellow fever vaccine responses in identical twins.

Input material: CD4+ T cells sorted from blood. This chain connects TRBV6-5 to TRBJ2-5; 7 nucleotides agree with TRBD2. This receptor was identified in a woman younger than 30 in good health. The CDR3 loop reads CASNSGGVETQYF. As DNA, the CDR3 is TGTGCCAGCAATTCGGGAGGCGTAGAGACCCAGTACTTC.